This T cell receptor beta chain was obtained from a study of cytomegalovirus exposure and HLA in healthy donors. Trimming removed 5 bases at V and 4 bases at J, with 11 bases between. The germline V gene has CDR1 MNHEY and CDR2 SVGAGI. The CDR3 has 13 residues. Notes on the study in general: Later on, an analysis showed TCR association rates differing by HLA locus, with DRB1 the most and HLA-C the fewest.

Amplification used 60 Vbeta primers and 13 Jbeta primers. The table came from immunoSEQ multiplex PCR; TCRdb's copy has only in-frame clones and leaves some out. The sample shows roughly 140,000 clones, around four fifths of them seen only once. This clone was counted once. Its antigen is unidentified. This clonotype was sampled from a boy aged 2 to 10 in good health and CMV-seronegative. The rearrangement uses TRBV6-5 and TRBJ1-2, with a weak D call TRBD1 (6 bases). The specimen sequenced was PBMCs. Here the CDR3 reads CASSPQGSYGYTF. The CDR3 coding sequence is TGTGCCAGCAGTCCTCAGGGGAGCTATGGCTACACCTTC.